Below, one T cell receptor beta chain is given with its context. These data are taken from a study of OX40 agonist ivuxolimab in advanced cancers. CDR1 GTSNPN and CDR2 SVGIG come from the germline V gene (reference sequence). V was trimmed by 3 bases and J by 2 bases, leaving 10 bases between them. The CDR3 length is 14 residues. Only in-frame clones appear in the TCRdb table, and some are missing; sequencing was by immunoSEQ multiplex PCR. The sample includes 8,000 to 10,000 clones, over 65% of them seen just once. The sample was CD4+ or CD8+ T cells sorted from blood, taken in a trial of the OX40 agonist ivuxolimab. This receptor was obtained from an adult with an advanced solid tumor such as melanoma, head and neck, liver or kidney cancer. The chain employs TRBV30 and TRBJ2-2; D is ambiguous. CDR3 region: CAWSPGLNTGELFF. The DNA for the CDR3 is TGTGCCTGGAGCCCGGGCCTTAACACCGGGGAGCTGTTTTTT. Filled out from reference TRBV30 and TRBJ2-2, the complete variable domain reads SQTIHQWPATLVQPVGSPLSLECTVEGTSNPNLYWYRQAAGRGLQLLFYSVGIGQISSEVPQNLSASRPQDRQFILSSKKLLLSDSGFYLCAWSPGLNTGELFFGEGSRLTVL.